This note documents a single T cell receptor beta chain sequence. Each participant's cohort was designated according to participant-reported clinical history. Recovered status applied to Cohort 3 donors who had two consecutive negative PCRs. It also applied to those with clearance or with symptom resolution. These data belong to a study of blood T cell repertoires in COVID-19. Study background: Spain, Italy and the United States supplied samples that represented acute and convalescent COVID-19. PBMCs, B-cell-depleted T cells, or T cells provided the cDNA or gDNA that made up the material.

Assay used: immunoSEQ multiplex PCR; TCRdb lists only in-frame clones, some missing. The table records around 240,000 clones, 70% to 90% of them present only once. The CDR3 is 14 residues long. CDR1 and CDR2 from the germline V gene are SGHDN and FVKESK. Deletions cut 1 base from V and 4 bases from J, with 10 bases between. This chain connects TRBV14 to TRBJ2-5, with D perhaps TRBD1 (5 bases). Sequenced input: PBMCs or T cells enriched from blood (not recorded which). The clonotype comes from a woman aged 45 to 65 who had recovered from COVID-19. The CDR3 nucleotides are TGTGCCAGCAGCCAAGTAGGGGAACTAGAGACCCAGTACTTC. Translation: CASSQVGELETQYF. Supplemented by reference TRBV14 and TRBJ2-5, the full variable domain reads EAGVTQFPSHSVIEKGQTVTLRCDPISGHDNLYWYRRVMGKEIKFLLHFVKESKQDESGMPNNRFLAERTGGTYSTLKVQPAELEDSGVYFCASSQVGELETQYFGPGTRLLVL.